This T cell receptor beta chain was recovered during a study of blood T cell repertoires in COVID-19. About the research overall: The United States, Italy and Spain supplied acute and convalescent COVID-19 samples. In each case, the material was cDNA or gDNA derived from T cells, B-cell-depleted T cells, or PBMCs.

The CDR3 runs 13 residues. Per germline, CDR1 SNHLY and CDR2 FYNNEI. With 6 bases clipped from V and 6 bases from J, the junction kept 7 bases outside the gene matches. Sequenced by immunoSEQ multiplex PCR; TCRdb stores in-frame clones only, minus some. The repertoire holds around 190,000 clones, with less than 85% as singletons. What was sequenced was PBMCs or T cells enriched from blood (not recorded which). The origin of this receptor is a woman in her twenties or thirties who had recovered from COVID-19. This chain joins TRBV2 and TRBJ1-2, with 7 bases that match TRBD1. The CDR3 DNA follows: TGTGCCAGCAGCCAGGACAGGCGGGATGGCTACACCTTC. Translating it yields CASSQDRRDGYTF.